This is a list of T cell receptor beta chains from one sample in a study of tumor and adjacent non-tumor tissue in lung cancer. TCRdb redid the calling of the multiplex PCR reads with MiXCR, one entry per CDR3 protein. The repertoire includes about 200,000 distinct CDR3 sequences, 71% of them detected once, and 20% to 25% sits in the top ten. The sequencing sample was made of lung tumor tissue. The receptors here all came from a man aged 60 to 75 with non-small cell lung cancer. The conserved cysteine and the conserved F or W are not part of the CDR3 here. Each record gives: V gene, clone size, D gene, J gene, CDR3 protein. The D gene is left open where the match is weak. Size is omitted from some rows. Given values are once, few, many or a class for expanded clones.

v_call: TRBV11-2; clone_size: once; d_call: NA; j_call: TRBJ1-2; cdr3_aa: GSSLGWEDGFT
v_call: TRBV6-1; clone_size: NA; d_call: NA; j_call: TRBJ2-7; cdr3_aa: ASSELDVTYVQY
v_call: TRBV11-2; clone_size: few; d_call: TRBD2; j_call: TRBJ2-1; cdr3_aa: ASSLESSGNHEQF
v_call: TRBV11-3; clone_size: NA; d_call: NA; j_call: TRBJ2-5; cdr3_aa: ASSPRTGVETHY
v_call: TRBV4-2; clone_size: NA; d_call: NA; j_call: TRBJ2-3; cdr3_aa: ASNQDLRGPITDTQY
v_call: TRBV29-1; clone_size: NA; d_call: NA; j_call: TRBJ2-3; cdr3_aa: SARGGAPGTDTQY
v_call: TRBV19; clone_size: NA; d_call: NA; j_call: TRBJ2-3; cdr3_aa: ASSIGYVTHTQY
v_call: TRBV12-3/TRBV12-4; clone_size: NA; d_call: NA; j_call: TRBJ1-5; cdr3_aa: ASIGTLFQPQH
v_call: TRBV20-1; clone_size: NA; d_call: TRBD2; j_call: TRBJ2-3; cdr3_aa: SAMGSGLGTDTQY
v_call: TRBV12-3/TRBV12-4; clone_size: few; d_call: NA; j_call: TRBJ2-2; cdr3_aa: ASSLALRQAGGELF
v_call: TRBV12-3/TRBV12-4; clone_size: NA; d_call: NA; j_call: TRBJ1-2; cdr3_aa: ASSWGRDGGYT
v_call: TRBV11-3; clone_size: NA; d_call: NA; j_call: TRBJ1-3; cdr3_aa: ARRWTISGNTIY
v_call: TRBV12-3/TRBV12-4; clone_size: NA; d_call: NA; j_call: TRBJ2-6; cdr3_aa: ATKTWPSGTNVLT
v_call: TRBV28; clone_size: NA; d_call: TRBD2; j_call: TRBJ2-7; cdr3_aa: ASRGGISEQY
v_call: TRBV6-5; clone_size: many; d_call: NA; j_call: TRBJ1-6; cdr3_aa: ASRPSGSPLH
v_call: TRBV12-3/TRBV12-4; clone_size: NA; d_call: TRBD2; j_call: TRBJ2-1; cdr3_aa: ASSPREGLGANEQF
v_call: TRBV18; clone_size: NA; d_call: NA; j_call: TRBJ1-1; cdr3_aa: ASSPLRSKEAF
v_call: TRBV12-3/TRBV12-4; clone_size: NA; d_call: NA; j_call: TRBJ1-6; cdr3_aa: ASSLSPGTVNLPLH
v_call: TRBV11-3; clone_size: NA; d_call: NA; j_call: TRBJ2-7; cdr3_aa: ASSPSAGIYYEQY
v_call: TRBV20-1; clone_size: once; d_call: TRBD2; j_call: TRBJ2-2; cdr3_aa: SARDAPSGELF
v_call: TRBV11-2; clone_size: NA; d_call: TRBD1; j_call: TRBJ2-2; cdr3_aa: ASSDSRQGNTGELF
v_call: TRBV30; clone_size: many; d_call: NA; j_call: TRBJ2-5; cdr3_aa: AWSGQQETQY
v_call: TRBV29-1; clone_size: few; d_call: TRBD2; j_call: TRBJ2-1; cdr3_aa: SVTGLAGGGEQF
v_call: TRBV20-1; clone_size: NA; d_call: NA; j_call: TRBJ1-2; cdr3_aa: STKTGADYGYT
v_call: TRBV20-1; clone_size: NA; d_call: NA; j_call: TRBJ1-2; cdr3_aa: SAIIGGRNYGYT
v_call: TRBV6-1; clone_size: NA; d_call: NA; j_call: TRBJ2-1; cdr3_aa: AGTTESSYNEQF
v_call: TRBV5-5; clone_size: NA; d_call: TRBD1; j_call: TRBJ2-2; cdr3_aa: ASSSTGSTGELF
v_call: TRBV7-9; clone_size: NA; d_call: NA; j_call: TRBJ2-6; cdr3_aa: ANSLVRQSGTNVLT
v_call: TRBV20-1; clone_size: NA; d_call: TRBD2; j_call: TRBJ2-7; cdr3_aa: SAPTSEGVSSYEQY
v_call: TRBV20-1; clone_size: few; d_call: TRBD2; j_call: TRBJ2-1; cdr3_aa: SVPLAGGPDKQF
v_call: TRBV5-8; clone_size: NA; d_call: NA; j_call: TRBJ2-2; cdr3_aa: ASNFYPTNTGELF
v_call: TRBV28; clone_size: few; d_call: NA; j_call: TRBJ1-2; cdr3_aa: ASSGTASRGYT
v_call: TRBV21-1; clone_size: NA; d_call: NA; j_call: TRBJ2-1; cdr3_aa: ASNKVDFLSYNEQF
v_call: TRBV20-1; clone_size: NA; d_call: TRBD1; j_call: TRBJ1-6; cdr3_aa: SARDRTSDNSPLH
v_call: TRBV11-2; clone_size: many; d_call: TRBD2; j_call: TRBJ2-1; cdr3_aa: ASSLRRTSGSAPSYNEQF
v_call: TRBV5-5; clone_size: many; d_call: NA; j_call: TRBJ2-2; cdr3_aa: ASSVWAAVNTGELF
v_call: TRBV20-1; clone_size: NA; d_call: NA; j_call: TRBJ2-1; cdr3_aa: SARGTSGVANEQF
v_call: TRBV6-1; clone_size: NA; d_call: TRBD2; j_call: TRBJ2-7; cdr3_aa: ASTIKGIGTSAVYELY
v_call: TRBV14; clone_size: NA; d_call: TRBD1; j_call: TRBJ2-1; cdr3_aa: ASSPAGQGFFGQF
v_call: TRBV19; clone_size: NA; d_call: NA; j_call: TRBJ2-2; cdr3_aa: ASVDRNTGELF
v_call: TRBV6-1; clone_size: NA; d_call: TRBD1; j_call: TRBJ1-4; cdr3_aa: ASRQGQRNEKLF
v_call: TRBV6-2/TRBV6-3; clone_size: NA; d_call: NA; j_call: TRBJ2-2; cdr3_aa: ANNLWDPYTTGELL
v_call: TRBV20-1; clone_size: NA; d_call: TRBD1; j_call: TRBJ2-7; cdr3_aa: SAWGQGAYDQY
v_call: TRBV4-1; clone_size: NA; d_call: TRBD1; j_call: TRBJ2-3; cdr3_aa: ASSLRTGADTQY
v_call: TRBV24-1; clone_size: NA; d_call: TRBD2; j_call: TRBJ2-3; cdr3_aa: ATSDFRTSGSSDTQY
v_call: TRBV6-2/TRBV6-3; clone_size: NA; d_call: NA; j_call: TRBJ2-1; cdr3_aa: ARESSSSYNEQF
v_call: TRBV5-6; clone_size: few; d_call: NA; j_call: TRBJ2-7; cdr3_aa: ASSLVGTHISYEQY
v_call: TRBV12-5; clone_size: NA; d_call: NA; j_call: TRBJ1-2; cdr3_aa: ASGLVLPRYNYGYT